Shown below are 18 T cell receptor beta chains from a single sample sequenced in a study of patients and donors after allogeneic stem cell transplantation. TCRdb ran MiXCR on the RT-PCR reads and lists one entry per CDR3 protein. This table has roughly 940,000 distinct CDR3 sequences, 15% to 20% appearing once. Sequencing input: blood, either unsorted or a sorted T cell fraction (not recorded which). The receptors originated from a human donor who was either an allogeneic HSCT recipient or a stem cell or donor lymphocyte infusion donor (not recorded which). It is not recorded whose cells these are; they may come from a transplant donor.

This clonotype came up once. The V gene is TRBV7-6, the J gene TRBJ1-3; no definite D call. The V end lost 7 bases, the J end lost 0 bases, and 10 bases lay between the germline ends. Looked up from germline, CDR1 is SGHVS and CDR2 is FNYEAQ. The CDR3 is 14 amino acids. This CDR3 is CASKRTSSGNTIYF. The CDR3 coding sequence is TGTGCCAGCAAACGGACCAGCTCTGGAAACACCATATATTTT.

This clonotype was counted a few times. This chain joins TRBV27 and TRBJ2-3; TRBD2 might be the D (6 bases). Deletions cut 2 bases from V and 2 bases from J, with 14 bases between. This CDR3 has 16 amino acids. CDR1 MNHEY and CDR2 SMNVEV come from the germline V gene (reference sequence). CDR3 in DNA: TGTGCCAGCAGTTTAGTTCTAGCGATGGCCACAGATACGCAGTATTTT. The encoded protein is CASSLVLAMATDTQYF.

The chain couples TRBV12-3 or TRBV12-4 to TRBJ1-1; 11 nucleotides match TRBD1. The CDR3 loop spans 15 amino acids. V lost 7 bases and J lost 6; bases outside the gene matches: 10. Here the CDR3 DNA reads TGTGCCAGCAATCATCCCGGACAGGGGGCCGCTGAAGCTTTCTTT. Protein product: CASNHPGQGAAEAFF.

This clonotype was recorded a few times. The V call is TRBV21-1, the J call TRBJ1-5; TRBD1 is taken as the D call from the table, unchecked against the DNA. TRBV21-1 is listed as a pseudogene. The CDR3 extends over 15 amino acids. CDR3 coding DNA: TGTGCCAGCAGCAACCCCGGGACGGAGAATCAGCCCCAGCATTTT. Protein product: CASSNPGTENQPQHF.

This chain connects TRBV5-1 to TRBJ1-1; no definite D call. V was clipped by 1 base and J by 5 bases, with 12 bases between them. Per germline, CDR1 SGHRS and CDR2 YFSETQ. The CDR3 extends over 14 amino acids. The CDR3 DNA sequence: TGCGCCAGCAGCTTGTCCCACGGCGGGACTGAAGCTTTCTTT. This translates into CASSLSHGGTEAFF.

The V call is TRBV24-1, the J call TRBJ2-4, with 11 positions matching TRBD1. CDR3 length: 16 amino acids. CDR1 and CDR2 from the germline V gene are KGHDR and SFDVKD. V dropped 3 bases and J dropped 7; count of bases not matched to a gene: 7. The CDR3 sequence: CATSDPKDRGLNIQYF. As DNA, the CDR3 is TGTGCCACCAGTGATCCGAAGGACAGGGGGCTGAACATTCAGTACTTC.

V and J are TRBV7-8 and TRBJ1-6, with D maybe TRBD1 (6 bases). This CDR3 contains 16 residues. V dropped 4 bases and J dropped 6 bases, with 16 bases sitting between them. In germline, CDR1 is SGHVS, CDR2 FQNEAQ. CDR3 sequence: CASSYEQGRGNSPLHF. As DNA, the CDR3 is TGTGCCAGCAGCTACGAACAGGGAAGGGGTAATTCACCCCTCCACTTT. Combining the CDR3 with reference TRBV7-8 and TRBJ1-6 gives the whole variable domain GAGVSQSPRYKVAKRGQDVALRCDPISGHVSLFWYQQALGQGPEFLTYFQNEAQLDKSGLPSDRFFAERPEGSVSTLKIQRTQQEDSAVYLCASSYEQGRGNSPLHFGNGTRLTVT.

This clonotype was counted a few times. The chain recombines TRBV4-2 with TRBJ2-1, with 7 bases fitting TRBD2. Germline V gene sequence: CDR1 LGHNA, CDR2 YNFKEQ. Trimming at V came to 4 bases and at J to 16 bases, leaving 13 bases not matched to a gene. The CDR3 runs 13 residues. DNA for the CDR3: TGTGCCAGCAGCCCGAGCGGGGCAGGGATCGTTTTCTTC. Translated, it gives CASSPSGAGIVFF.

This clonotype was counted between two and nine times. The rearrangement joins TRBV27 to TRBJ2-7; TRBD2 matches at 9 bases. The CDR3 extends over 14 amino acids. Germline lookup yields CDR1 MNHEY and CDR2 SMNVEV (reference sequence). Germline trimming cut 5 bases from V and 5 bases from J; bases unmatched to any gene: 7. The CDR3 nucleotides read TGTGCCAGCAGTCGGTGGCGGGAGGGAAACGAGCAGTACTTC. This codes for CASSRWREGNEQYF.

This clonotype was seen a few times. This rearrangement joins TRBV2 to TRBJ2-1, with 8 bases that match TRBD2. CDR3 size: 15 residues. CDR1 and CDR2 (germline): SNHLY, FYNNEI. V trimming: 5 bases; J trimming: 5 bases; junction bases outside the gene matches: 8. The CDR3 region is CASSLIGRADNEQFF. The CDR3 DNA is TGTGCCAGCAGTCTCATCGGGAGGGCGGACAATGAGCAGTTCTTC.

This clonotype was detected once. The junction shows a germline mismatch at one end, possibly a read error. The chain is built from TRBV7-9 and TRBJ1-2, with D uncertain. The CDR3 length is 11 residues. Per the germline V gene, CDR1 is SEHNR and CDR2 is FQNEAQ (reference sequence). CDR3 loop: CASSLPGRLTF. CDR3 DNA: TGTGCCAGCAGCTTACCCGGACGGCTTACTTTC. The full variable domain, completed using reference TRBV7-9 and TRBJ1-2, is DTGVSQNPRHKITKRGQNVTFRCDPISEHNRLYWYRQTLGQGPEFLTYFQNEAQLEKSRLLSDRFSAERPKGSFSTLEIQRTEQGDSAMYLCASSLPGRLTFGSGTRLTVV.

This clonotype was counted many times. CDR3 DNA sequence: TGTGCCACCAGTGGTCTTCAAGGGGGCGCGAACACAGATACGCAGTATTTT. This gives the protein CATSGLQGGANTDTQYF. This chain uses TRBV24-1 with TRBJ2-3; 7 bases line up with TRBD1. This CDR3 has 17 amino acids. J lost 2 bases, V lost 5 bases, and 12 bases had no gene match. Germline V lookup: CDR1 KGHDR, CDR2 SFDVKD.

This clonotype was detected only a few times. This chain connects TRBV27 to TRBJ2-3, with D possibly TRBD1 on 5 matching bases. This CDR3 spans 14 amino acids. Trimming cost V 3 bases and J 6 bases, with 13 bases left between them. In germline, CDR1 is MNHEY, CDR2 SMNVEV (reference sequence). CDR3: CASSFEPNRDTQYF. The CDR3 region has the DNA TGTGCCAGCAGTTTTGAACCAAACAGGGATACGCAGTATTTT.

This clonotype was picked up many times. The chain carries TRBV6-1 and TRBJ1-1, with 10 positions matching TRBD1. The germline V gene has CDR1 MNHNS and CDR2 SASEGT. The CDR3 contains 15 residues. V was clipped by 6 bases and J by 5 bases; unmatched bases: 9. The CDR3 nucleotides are TGTGCCAGCAGACGTCCCGGGACAGGGGAGACTGAAGCTTTCTTT. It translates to CASRRPGTGETEAFF.

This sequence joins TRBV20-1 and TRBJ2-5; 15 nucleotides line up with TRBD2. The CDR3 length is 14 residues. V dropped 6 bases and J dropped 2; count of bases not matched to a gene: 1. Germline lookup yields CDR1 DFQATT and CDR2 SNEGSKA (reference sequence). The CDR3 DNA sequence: TGCAGTGCGGGACTAGCGGGGGGACAAGAGACCCAGTACTTC. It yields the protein CSAGLAGGQETQYF.

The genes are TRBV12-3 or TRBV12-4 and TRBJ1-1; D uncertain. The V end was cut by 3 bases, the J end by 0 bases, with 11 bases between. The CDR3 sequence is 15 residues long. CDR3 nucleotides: TGTGCCAGCAGTTTGGGCGGGAGCCTGAACACTGAAGCTTTCTTT. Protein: CASSLGGSLNTEAFF.

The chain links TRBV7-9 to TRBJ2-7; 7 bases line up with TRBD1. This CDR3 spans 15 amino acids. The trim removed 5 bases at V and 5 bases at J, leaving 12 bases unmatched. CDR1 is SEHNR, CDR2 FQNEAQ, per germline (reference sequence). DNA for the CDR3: TGTGCCAGCAGCCCACGACAGGGCAAGTCCCACGAGCAGTACTTC. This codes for CASSPRQGKSHEQYF.

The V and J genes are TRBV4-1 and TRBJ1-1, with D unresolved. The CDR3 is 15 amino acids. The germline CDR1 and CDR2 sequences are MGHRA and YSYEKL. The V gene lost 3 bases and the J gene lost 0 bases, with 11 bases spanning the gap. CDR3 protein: CASSQVGSLNTEAFF. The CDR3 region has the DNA TGCGCCAGCAGCCAGGTAGGAAGCCTGAACACTGAAGCTTTCTTT.